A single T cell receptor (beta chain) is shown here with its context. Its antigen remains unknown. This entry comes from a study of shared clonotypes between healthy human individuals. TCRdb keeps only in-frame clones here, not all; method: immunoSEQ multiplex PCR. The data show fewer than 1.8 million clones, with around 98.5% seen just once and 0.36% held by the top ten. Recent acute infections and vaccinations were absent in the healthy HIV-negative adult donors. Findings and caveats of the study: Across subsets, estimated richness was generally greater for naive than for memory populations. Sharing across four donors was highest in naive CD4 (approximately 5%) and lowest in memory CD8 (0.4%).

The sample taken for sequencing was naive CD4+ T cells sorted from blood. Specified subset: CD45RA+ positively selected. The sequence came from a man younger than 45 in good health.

The CDR3 nucleotides read TGCGCCAGCAGCCTCTCTAGCAGGGGCGAGCAGTACTTC. Encoded protein: CASSLSSRGEQYF. The chain employs TRBV10-1 and TRBJ2-7; D may be TRBD1 (6 bases). Between the trimmed V and J ends, which lost 6 bases and 6 bases, there was a span of 15 bases. CDR1 WNHNN and CDR2 SYGVQD come from the germline V gene (reference sequence). The length of the CDR3 is 13 residues.